The next 27 T cell receptor beta chains were all read from a single sample in a study of T-cell memory formation after mild COVID-19. TCRdb reprocessed the 5' RACE reads with MiXCR, giving one entry per CDR3 protein. Of roughly 450,000 distinct CDR3 sequences listed, around a sixth are singletons. The source material was PBMCs or a T cell subset sorted from them (not recorded which). The receptors stem from an adult woman who had mild COVID-19 (a few samples of this study predate the infection). Cell type and time point are not known.

This clonotype was observed a few times. The rearrangement joins TRBV2 to TRBJ2-3, with no clear D. Germline CDR1 is SNHLY and CDR2 is FYNNEI. The V gene lost 7 bases and the J gene lost 1 base, with 9 bases spanning the gap. This CDR3 comprises 13 residues. This CDR3 reads CASIRRRTDTQYF. CDR3 nucleotides: TGTGCCAGCATTCGGCGGCGCACAGATACGCAGTATTTT.

This clonotype was picked up many times. The DNA of the CDR3 is TGTGCCAGCAGCCAAGGTTTTTCGGCTTTCTTT. Residues: CASSQGFSAFF. The J gene is TRBJ1-1, the V gene TRBV3-1; no firm D call. V was pared by 1 base and J by 11 bases, with 8 bases between. Per germline, CDR1 LGHDT and CDR2 YNNKEL (reference sequence). This CDR3 has 11 residues.

The chain is built from TRBV7-2 and TRBJ1-3, with 7 bases lining up with TRBD1. Trimming cost V 5 bases and J 0 bases; bases outside gene matches: 4. This CDR3 is built from 15 residues. In germline, CDR1 is SGHTA, CDR2 FQGNSA. Written as DNA, the CDR3 is TGTGCCAGCAGCGCCTCAGGGGGCTCTGGAAACACCATATATTTT. It codes for CASSASGGSGNTIYF.

This clonotype was observed at least ten times. V gene TRBV27 combines with J gene TRBJ1-1; D gene ambiguous. Trimming stripped 5 bases from V and 1 base from J, with 11 bases between. The length of the CDR3 is 14 residues. Germline CDR1 is MNHEY and CDR2 is SMNVEV (reference sequence). The DNA of the CDR3 is TGTGCCAGCAGTCCCGGGTCGGGGAACACTGAAGCTTTCTTT. Its protein is CASSPGSGNTEAFF.

This clonotype occurred a few times. The chain is built from TRBV14 and TRBJ2-3; tentatively, D is TRBD1 or TRBD2 (5 bases each). The germline CDR1 and CDR2 sequences are SGHDN and FVKESK. The CDR3 has 17 amino acids. Trimming took 5 bases from V and 2 from J, leaving 20 bases between them. The CDR3 sequence is CASSWGRHRISTDTQYF. The CDR3 region has the DNA TGTGCCAGCAGCTGGGGACGGCACAGGATATCCACAGATACGCAGTATTTT.

This clonotype was seen only a few times. This chain links TRBV5-1 with TRBJ2-3, with D possibly being TRBD1 (5 bases). The germline gives CDR1 SGHRS, CDR2 YFSETQ. The CDR3 runs to 16 residues. Between the trimmed V and J ends, which lost 4 bases and 2 bases, there was a span of 17 bases. DNA of the CDR3: TGCGCCAGCAGCGTAGGTGACAGCGCTCCCACAGATACGCAGTATTTT. It is translated as CASSVGDSAPTDTQYF.

The rearrangement uses TRBV2 and TRBJ2-3, with 7 positions matching TRBD1. Germline loops: CDR1 SNHLY, CDR2 FYNNEI. CDR3 length: 12 residues. Germline trimming cut 6 bases from V and 5 bases from J; bases unmatched to any gene: 2. CDR3 bases: TGTGCCAGCAGAGGGGGCATAGATACGCAGTATTTT. Its protein product is CASRGGIDTQYF.

This clonotype was counted between two and nine times. The chain recombines TRBV2 with TRBJ1-4, with 7 bases aligning to TRBD1. The J segment lost 7 bases and the V segment lost 6 bases, leaving 11 bases of the junction unmatched. The germline V gene encodes CDR1 SNHLY and CDR2 FYNNEI. CDR3 size: 15 residues. CDR3 in amino acids: CASRMQGVGAEKLFF. In DNA form, the CDR3 reads TGTGCCAGCAGGATGCAGGGGGTCGGTGCTGAAAAACTGTTTTTT. The full variable domain, with the rest looked up from reference TRBV2 and TRBJ1-4, is EPEVTQTPSHQVTQMGQEVILRCVPISNHLYFYWYRQILGQKVEFLVSFYNNEISEKSEIFDDQFSVERPDGSNFTLKIRSTKLEDSAMYFCASRMQGVGAEKLFFGSGTQLSVL.

V usage is TRBV3-1 and J usage is TRBJ2-1; 13 bases match TRBD2. The ends lost 4 bases at V and 9 bases at J; junction bases unmatched: 3. Germline V CDR1 and CDR2: LGHDT, YNNKEL (reference sequence). The CDR3 has 14 amino acids. The CDR3 protein is CASSRTSGRLEQFF. CDR3 DNA: TGTGCCAGCAGCCGGACTAGCGGGAGACTTGAGCAGTTCTTC.

CDR3 residues: CSVVGQLNTEAFF. The CDR3 nucleotides read TGCAGCGTTGTCGGACAGTTGAACACTGAAGCTTTCTTT. The gene calls are TRBV29-1 and TRBJ1-1, with D perhaps TRBD1 (6 bases). The germline CDR1 and CDR2 sequences are SQVTM and ANQGSEA. The CDR3 covers 13 residues. Deletions cut 4 bases from V and 0 bases from J, with 9 bases between.

V and J are TRBV5-4 and TRBJ2-7; 7 bases align to TRBD1. CDR3 size: 13 residues. Germline values: CDR1 SGHNT, CDR2 YYREEE (reference sequence). Unmatched junction bases numbered 3, after V lost 4 bases and J lost 2 bases. The CDR3 coding sequence is TGTGCCAGCAGCATTGGACAGGCCTACGAGCAGTACTTC. Translating it yields CASSIGQAYEQYF.

The chain links TRBV7-9 to TRBJ1-1; D perhaps matches TRBD1 (5 bases). The germline gives CDR1 SEHNR, CDR2 FQNEAQ (reference sequence). The V end was cut by 1 base, the J end by 4 bases, with 16 bases between. This CDR3 comprises 16 residues. CDR3 protein: CASSLVGGGGSTEAFF. The CDR3 DNA sequence: TGTGCCAGCAGCTTAGTTGGGGGTGGAGGCTCCACTGAAGCTTTCTTT.

In this sample, this clonotype turned up a few times. The chain joins TRBV9 to TRBJ1-1, with D unclear. The germline gives CDR1 SGDLS, CDR2 YYNGEE. The CDR3 is made up of 13 amino acids. Trimming took 0 bases from V and 5 from J, leaving 8 bases between them. CDR3 nucleotide sequence: TGTGCCAGCAGCGTAGGATTGTGGACTGAAGCTTTCTTT. Translated, it gives CASSVGLWTEAFF.

This clonotype was detected many times. This chain links TRBV7-9 with TRBJ2-3; no definite D call. Germline CDR1 and CDR2: SEHNR and FQNEAQ (reference sequence). Trimming shortened V by 6 bases and J by 4 bases, and 5 bases separated the two germline ends. The CDR3 consists of 11 residues. The CDR3 nucleotides read TGTGCCAGCAGTTTCGCAGATACGCAGTATTTT. Translating it yields CASSFADTQYF.

Ten or more counts support this clonotype. The chain links TRBV10-3 to TRBJ2-3, with D perhaps assigned TRBD1 or TRBD2 (5 bases each). The CDR3 is 14 amino acids. CDR1 and CDR2 (germline): ENHRY, SYGVKD. Trimming stripped 5 bases from V and 6 bases from J, with 15 bases between. CDR3 region: CAISKDEGSDTQYF. CDR3 bases: TGTGCCATCAGTAAGGACGAGGGGTCGGATACGCAGTATTTT.

A few counts support this clonotype. The genes are TRBV4-1 and TRBJ2-7; TRBD1 agrees at 8 bases. The CDR3 is made up of 15 amino acids. Germline V lookup: CDR1 MGHRA, CDR2 YSYEKL. J lost 4 bases, V lost 4 bases, and 9 bases had no gene match. CDR3 sequence (DNA): TGCGCCAGCAGCCTGGGACAGGATATTGTTTACGAGCAGTACTTC. Amino acid sequence: CASSLGQDIVYEQYF.

V gene TRBV24-1 combines with J gene TRBJ2-1, with D tentatively TRBD2 (6 bases). The CDR3 runs 14 residues. The V and J ends lost 0 bases and 9 bases respectively, with 11 bases between them. Germline-derived CDR1 and CDR2 are KGHDR and SFDVKD. CDR3 coding DNA: TGTGCCACCAGTGATTTGCCGGGGGTCACTGAGCAGTTCTTC. Amino acids: CATSDLPGVTEQFF.

The chain recombines TRBV4-3 with TRBJ2-3; D gene uncertain. Germline V gene data show CDR1 as LGHNA and CDR2 as YSLEER. The CDR3 is made up of 13 amino acids. The V gene lost 0 bases and the J gene lost 2 bases, with 3 bases spanning the gap. This chain's CDR3 is CASSQDNTDTQYF. The CDR3 nucleotides are TGCGCCAGCAGCCAAGATAACACAGATACGCAGTATTTT.

This clonotype has at least ten counts. J is TRBJ2-1 and V is TRBV4-3; D may be TRBD2 (6 bases). The CDR3 consists of 15 residues. The V end lost 0 bases, the J end lost 6 bases, and 12 bases lay between the germline ends. Germline lookup yields CDR1 LGHNA and CDR2 YSLEER. The CDR3 coding sequence is TGCGCCAGCAGCCAAGATGCCGGGAGTAGCAATGAGCAGTTCTTC. It translates to CASSQDAGSSNEQFF.

This chain uses TRBV4-1 with TRBJ2-1, with unresolved D. The V gene lost 0 bases and the J gene lost 0 bases, with 12 bases spanning the gap. CDR3 length equals 17 residues. CDR1 is MGHRA, CDR2 YSYEKL, per germline. CDR3 sequence: CASSQESTPSSYNEQFF. The DNA of the CDR3 is TGCGCCAGCAGCCAAGAGAGCACACCTAGCTCCTACAATGAGCAGTTCTTC.

Many counts were recorded for this clonotype. The V call is TRBV9, the J call TRBJ2-5, with 10 bases lining up with TRBD2. The V gene's germline CDR1 is SGDLS and CDR2 YYNGEE. This CDR3 has 17 residues. Losses at the gene ends were 3 bases for V and 5 bases for J; bases not matched to a gene: 13. CDR3 sequence (DNA): TGTGCCAGCAGCGAGCGGGAGGGGAGTAGCATGAGGGAGACCCAGTACTTC. Its translation is CASSEREGSSMRETQYF. Drawing the rest from reference TRBV9 and TRBJ2-5, the complete variable domain is DSGVTQTPKHLITATGQRVTLRCSPRSGDLSVYWYQQSLDQGLQFLIQYYNGEERAKGNILERFSAQQFPDLHSELNLSSLELGDSALYFCASSEREGSSMRETQYFGPGTRLLVL.

This clonotype has only a few counts. J is TRBJ2-7 and V is TRBV12-3 or TRBV12-4; possibly TRBD2 for D (6 bases). CDR3 length: 15 residues. Trimming cost V 5 bases and J 3 bases, with 17 bases left between them. The CDR3 reads CASSRLGGAGYEQYF. Written as DNA, the CDR3 is TGTGCCAGCAGTCGCCTCGGCGGGGCTGGCTACGAGCAGTACTTC.

This clonotype was found a few times. J is TRBJ2-5 and V is TRBV9; 8 nucleotides agree with TRBD1. The CDR3 is 15 amino acids. Germline CDR1 and CDR2: SGDLS and YYNGEE. Trimming took 2 bases from V and 4 from J; bases not matched to a gene: 7. The CDR3 DNA reads TGTGCCAGCAGCGTTACAGGGGGTACAGGAGAGACCCAGTACTTC. It codes for CASSVTGGTGETQYF.

This clonotype was counted at least ten times. CDR3 in DNA: TGTGCCAGCAGCCCAGTAGTTCTCCTCAACAATGAGCAGTTCTTC. Encoded protein: CASSPVVLLNNEQFF. The chain couples TRBV7-9 to TRBJ2-1, with D hard to call. Deletions cut 5 bases from V and 5 bases from J, with 16 bases between. The germline V gene has CDR1 SEHNR and CDR2 FQNEAQ (reference sequence). The CDR3 sequence is 15 residues long.

This clonotype was counted only a few times. The V call is TRBV7-9, the J call TRBJ1-2; perhaps TRBD1 as D (5 bases). Germline V gene sequence: CDR1 SEHNR, CDR2 FQNEAQ (reference sequence). V lost 0 bases to trimming and J lost 5 bases, with 22 bases between them. This CDR3 has 18 amino acids. The CDR3 spells CASSLAVQGRSGTYGYTF. The CDR3, as DNA: TGTGCCAGCAGCTTAGCAGTGCAGGGAAGGTCCGGGACTTATGGCTACACCTTC.

J is TRBJ1-1 and V is TRBV7-3; D unresolved. CDR1 SGHTA and CDR2 FQGTGA come from the germline V gene. Trimming stripped 10 bases from V and 0 bases from J, with 12 bases between. The CDR3 runs 13 residues. CDR3 protein: CATTTEMNTEAFF. CDR3 DNA sequence: TGTGCCACCACAACAGAAATGAACACTGAAGCTTTCTTT.

In its sample, this clonotype was seen a few times. The rearrangement links TRBV6-2 or TRBV6-3 to TRBJ2-7; D might be TRBD1 (5 bases). The germline V gene has CDR1 MNHEY and CDR2 SVGEGT. The CDR3 is 13 residues long. The germline V and J ends were trimmed by 6 bases and 6 bases, with 15 bases remaining between them. CDR3 protein: CASRASGASEQYF. The CDR3, as DNA: TGTGCCAGCAGGGCATCTGGGGCCAGCGAGCAGTACTTC.